This T cell receptor beta chain was recovered during a study of shared clonotypes between healthy human individuals. Overall study context: CD4 naive and CD4 memory each took three plates per donor, while CD8 naive took two and CD8 memory one. Notes on the study in general: Naive CD4 clonotypes were shared across a handful of donors at roughly 5.5%. Naive subsets tended to show greater estimated richness than memory subsets.

Germline CDR1 and CDR2: MNHEY and SVGAGI. V lost 4 bases and J lost 5, with 9 bases in between. The CDR3 length is 12 residues. This was a deep-level run. Clones were sequenced by immunoSEQ multiplex PCR, and TCRdb holds only the in-frame ones, with some missing. The sample records roughly 810,000 clones, about 96% being singletons. As for this clone: Its antigen is unidentified.

Naive CD8 cells, CD45RO-negative and positively selected for CCR7, excluded terminally differentiated effector memory CD45RA+ cells. Specimen: naive CD8+ T cells sorted from blood. This receptor was taken from a young man in good health. The V call is TRBV6-5, the J call TRBJ2-7; D perhaps matches TRBD2 (5 bases). In DNA, the CDR3 is TGTGCCAGCAGTTCACCGGGAAACGAGCAGTACTTC. This encodes CASSSPGNEQYF.